One and the same sample provided the 23 T cell receptor beta chains below, sequenced in a study of PD-L1 blockade in urothelial cancer. Sample time point: pretreatment peripheral blood. The data were produced by immunoSEQ multiplex PCR, yet TCRdb's version contains in-frame clones alone and is incomplete. This repertoire shows some 74,000 clones, just under 85% found once; its top ten account for about 6.9%. Here the sequenced sample was PBMCs, taken around atezolizumab (anti-PD-L1) treatment. The receptors derive from a man in his forties or fifties with urothelial cancer.

V is TRBV9 and J is TRBJ2-3, with 11 bases identical to TRBD2. The V segment lost 3 bases and the J segment 5 bases; nucleotides outside the gene matches: 11. Germline V CDR1 and CDR2: SGDLS, YYNGEE. This CDR3 is 17 amino acids long. CDR3 nucleotide sequence: TGTGCCAGCAGCGCCTTCTCTAGCGGGAGGAGTCTAGATACGCAGTATTTT. Its translation: CASSAFSSGRSLDTQYF.

This clone came up a few times. The gene calls are TRBV19 and TRBJ2-1; 7 nucleotides align to TRBD2. This CDR3 is built from 15 residues. Germline V gene data show CDR1 as LNHDA and CDR2 as SQIVND (reference sequence). The ends lost 6 bases at V and 5 bases at J; junction bases unmatched: 10. The DNA for the CDR3 is TGTGCCAGTAGGTCGCGGCGGGAGAGGAACAATGAGCAGTTCTTC. It codes for CASRSRRERNNEQFF.

The V call is TRBV29-1, the J call TRBJ2-3, with 9 bases lining up with TRBD2. J gave up 1 base and V 4 bases, and 0 bases lay outside the gene matches. Looked up from germline, CDR1 is SQVTM and CDR2 is ANQGSEA. The CDR3 consists of 13 residues. CDR3 nucleotide sequence: TGCAGCGTTGCTAGCGGGGGCACAGATACGCAGTATTTT. This sequence encodes CSVASGGTDTQYF.

The rearrangement joins TRBV23-1 to TRBJ1-2; no reliable D call. TRBV23-1 is an ORF for which the function is uncertain. V was clipped by 2 bases and J by 3 bases, with 7 bases between them. This CDR3 contains 13 residues. For the CDR3, the DNA is TGCGCCAGCAGTCAAATGAGCTACTATGGCTACACCTTC. Protein product: CASSQMSYYGYTF.

This sequence joins TRBV6-5 and TRBJ1-2; 7 bases line up with TRBD1. Germline V lookup: CDR1 MNHEY, CDR2 SVGAGI. This CDR3 contains 12 residues. With V trimmed by 5 bases and J by 7 bases, 4 bases remained unmatched. The CDR3 bases are TGTGCCAGCAGTACAGGGGCCTCTGGCTACACCTTC. Protein product: CASSTGASGYTF.

This sequence joins TRBV6-1 and TRBJ2-1; D is unclear. Trimming left V 3 bases short and J 7 bases short, with 7 bases between. Germline assignment: CDR1 MNHNS and CDR2 SASEGT. The CDR3 is 12 residues long. CDR3 in amino acids: CASSDRLNEQFF. DNA of the CDR3: TGTGCCAGCAGTGACAGGCTGAATGAGCAGTTCTTC.

As to this clone: Mismatch with germline at one junction end may stem from a read error. V usage is TRBV28 and J usage is TRBJ2-5; unclear D gene. This CDR3 is 11 amino acids long. Germline V lookup: CDR1 MDHEN, CDR2 SYDVKM. The CDR3 protein is CASSLEEAQYF. For the CDR3, the DNA is TGTGCCAGCAGTTTAGAAGAGGCCCAGTACTTC. Together with reference TRBV28 and TRBJ2-5, the CDR3 gives the full variable domain: DVKVTQSSRYLVKRTGEKVFLECVQDMDHENMFWYRQDPGLGLRLIYFSYDVKMKEKGDIPEGYSVSREKKERFSLILESASTNQTSMYLCASSLEEAQYFGPGTRLLVL.

This chain connects TRBV4-1 to TRBJ2-5, with TRBD1 as a possible D gene (6 bases). In germline, CDR1 is MGHRA, CDR2 YSYEKL. Trimming left V 4 bases short and J 3 bases short, with 12 bases between. The CDR3 loop spans 14 amino acids. The CDR3 DNA reads as TGCGCCAGCAGCCCACAAGGGGGTAAAGAGACCCAGTACTTC. Translated: CASSPQGGKETQYF.

This clone appeared a single time. This chain links TRBV7-9 with TRBJ2-7; D possibly corresponds to TRBD2 (5 bases). Trimming cost V 5 bases and J 3 bases, with 8 bases left between them. The CDR3 length is 12 residues. Germline V gene sequence: CDR1 SEHNR, CDR2 FQNEAQ (reference sequence). CDR3 DNA sequence: TGTGCCAGCAGCCCCGGGAACTACGAGCAGTACTTC. It translates to CASSPGNYEQYF. The full variable domain, rest sourced from reference TRBV7-9 and TRBJ2-7, is DTGVSQNPRHKITKRGQNVTFRCDPISEHNRLYWYRQTLGQGPEFLTYFQNEAQLEKSRLLSDRFSAERPKGSFSTLEIQRTEQGDSAMYLCASSPGNYEQYFGPGTRLTVT.

The chain links TRBV28 to TRBJ1-1, with TRBD1 identical over 7 bases. CDR3 length: 11 amino acids. The J segment lost 9 bases and the V segment lost 5 bases, leaving 3 bases of the junction unmatched. Germline CDR1 reads MDHEN; CDR2 reads SYDVKM. The CDR3 is CASSQTGKAFF. The CDR3 bases are TGTGCCAGCAGTCAGACAGGGAAAGCTTTCTTT.

This clone was detected a few times. The chain recombines TRBV11-2 with TRBJ1-4; D call uncertain. Between the trimmed V and J ends, which lost 6 bases and 2 bases, there was a span of 13 bases. Germline assignment: CDR1 SGHAT and CDR2 FQNNGV. The CDR3 runs 15 residues. The CDR3 nucleotides are TGTGCCAGCAGATCAGGCCCGGTCACTAATGAAAAACTGTTTTTT. Protein: CASRSGPVTNEKLFF.

The genes are TRBV5-1 and TRBJ2-1; D possibly corresponds to TRBD2 (5 bases). V was shortened by 3 bases and J by 5 bases, with 21 bases between the two germline ends. The CDR3 sequence is 17 residues long. CDR1 is SGHRS, CDR2 YFSETQ, per germline. The DNA for the CDR3 is TGCGCCAGCAGCTCGGGCTTTACAAGCGGAAAGGACAATGAGCAGTTCTTC. It translates to CASSSGFTSGKDNEQFF.

The chain recombines TRBV10-3 with TRBJ1-1; TRBD1 matches at 9 bases. The germline V gene encodes CDR1 ENHRY and CDR2 SYGVKD. This CDR3 comprises 15 residues. V shed 6 bases and J 6 bases; nucleotides not matched to a gene: 11. This chain's CDR3 is CAISTLQGARAEAFF. As DNA, the CDR3 is TGTGCCATCAGCACACTACAGGGGGCTCGGGCTGAAGCTTTCTTT.

The rearrangement links TRBV5-4 to TRBJ1-1; possibly TRBD1 for D (6 bases). The CDR3 has 14 amino acids. CDR1 and CDR2 (germline): SGHNT, YYREEE (reference sequence). V lost 1 base and J 0 bases, leaving 7 bases between the germline ends. Here the CDR3 reads CASSLTGLNTEAFF. For the CDR3, the DNA is TGTGCCAGCAGCTTGACAGGGTTGAACACTGAAGCTTTCTTT. Complete variable domain (other parts from reference TRBV5-4 and TRBJ1-1): ETGVTQSPTHLIKTRGQQVTLRCSSQSGHNTVSWYQQALGQGPQFIFQYYREEENGRGNFPPRFSGLQFPNYSSELNVNALELDDSALYLCASSLTGLNTEAFFGQGTRLTVV.

This rearrangement joins TRBV6-5 to TRBJ2-5; 12 positions agree with TRBD1. V was pared by 2 bases and J by 5 bases, with 3 bases of the junction left unmatched. Germline values: CDR1 MNHEY, CDR2 SVGAGI. CDR3 length equals 15 residues. CDR3 amino acids: CASSYGGTGGETQYF. DNA of the CDR3: TGTGCCAGCAGTTACGGGGGGACAGGGGGCGAGACCCAGTACTTC.

The chain is built from TRBV9 and TRBJ2-1; 8 bases align to TRBD2. The V segment lost 7 bases and the J segment 9 bases; nucleotides outside the gene matches: 12. The CDR3 runs 14 residues. In germline, CDR1 is SGDLS, CDR2 YYNGEE. The CDR3 DNA reads as TGTGCCAGCTCGCAGAGCGGGAGTCTGGGTGAGCAGTTCTTC. Translating gives CASSQSGSLGEQFF.

The genes are TRBV6-1 and TRBJ2-2, with D maybe TRBD1 (6 bases). V was pared by 4 bases and J by 3 bases, with 9 bases between. The CDR3 totals 14 residues. Germline V gene data show CDR1 as MNHNS and CDR2 as SASEGT. CDR3 loop: CASSGHRDTGELFF. In DNA form, the CDR3 reads TGTGCCAGCAGTGGGCACAGGGACACCGGGGAGCTGTTTTTT.

The CDR3 loop is CASSIQGNYNQPQHF. The CDR3 DNA reads TGTGCCAGTAGTATACAGGGGAATTACAATCAGCCCCAGCATTTT. J is TRBJ1-5 and V is TRBV19; TRBD1 is a possible D gene (6 bases). There are 15 residues in the CDR3. V was shortened by 2 bases and J by 3 bases, with 11 bases between the two germline ends. Germline assignment: CDR1 LNHDA and CDR2 SQIVND (reference sequence).

The chain is built from TRBV5-4 and TRBJ2-5; maybe TRBD2 (5 bases). Trimming cost V 3 bases and J 5 bases, with 14 bases left between them. The germline V gene encodes CDR1 SGHNT and CDR2 YYREEE (reference sequence). The CDR3 extends over 14 amino acids. The CDR3 sequence: CASSSRSPGETQYF. The CDR3 DNA follows: TGTGCCAGCAGCTCGAGATCCCCGGGGGAGACCCAGTACTTC.

The V and J genes are TRBV29-1 and TRBJ2-5; no reliable D call. This CDR3 contains 10 residues. Trimming removed 7 bases at V and 2 bases at J, with 5 bases between. The germline gives CDR1 SQVTM, CDR2 ANQGSEA. Here the CDR3 reads CSGQQETQYF. The CDR3 DNA sequence: TGCAGCGGACAACAAGAGACCCAGTACTTC.

The chain carries TRBV4-1 and TRBJ1-3; 8 nucleotides agree with TRBD1. The CDR3 is made up of 17 amino acids. The V gene's germline CDR1 is MGHRA and CDR2 YSYEKL. Trimming at V came to 1 base and at J to 2 bases, leaving 7 bases not matched to a gene. CDR3 bases: TGCGCCAGCAGCCAAGGCCCCCAGGGGGCGGCTGGAAACACCATATATTTT. Translation gives CASSQGPQGAAGNTIYF.

The CDR3 sequence is CASTLAGDYGYTF. The DNA of the CDR3 is TGCGCCAGCACCCTCGCAGGGGACTATGGCTACACCTTC. V usage is TRBV5-1 and J usage is TRBJ1-2; D perhaps matches TRBD1 (6 bases). The V end was cut by 6 bases, the J end by 3 bases, with 12 bases between. Looked up from germline, CDR1 is SGHRS and CDR2 is YFSETQ. The CDR3 consists of 13 residues.

The V call is TRBV29-1, the J call TRBJ2-5; D is unresolved. Trimming left V 4 bases short and J 5 bases short, with 5 bases between. Germline V lookup: CDR1 SQVTM, CDR2 ANQGSEA. The CDR3 sequence is 10 residues long. CDR3 in DNA: TGCAGCGTTGGTCGGGAGACCCAGTACTTC. It is translated as CSVGRETQYF.